The T cell receptor beta chain described here comes from a study of shared clonotypes between healthy human individuals. To note about this clone: Other DNA variants within this sample encode the same CDR3.

Profiled with immunoSEQ multiplex PCR; TCRdb holds only in-frame clones, not every one. The table lists 1.5 million to 2.5 million clones, approximately 95% of them singletons, with around 1% in the top ten. Only CD45RO-negative cells positively selected for CCR7 counted as naive CD8 cells, so terminally differentiated effector memory CD45RA+ cells were excluded. Free of recent acute infections or vaccinations, the donors were healthy HIV-negative adults. The length of the CDR3 is 13 residues. Germline loops: CDR1 LNHDA, CDR2 SQIVND (reference sequence). Trimming cost V 5 bases and J 0 bases, with 7 bases left between them.

The chain carries TRBV19 and TRBJ1-1, with D unresolved. The material sequenced was naive CD8+ T cells sorted from blood. This receptor was obtained from a man younger than 35 in good health. In DNA form, the CDR3 reads TGTGCCAGTAGTCTCGGACTGAACACTGAAGCTTTCTTT. It translates to CASSLGLNTEAFF.